A single T cell receptor (beta chain) is shown here with its context. This record belongs to a study of shared clonotypes between healthy human individuals. The table came from immunoSEQ multiplex PCR; TCRdb's copy has only in-frame clones and leaves some out. In the table there are 2 million or so clones, roughly 94% of which are singletons. CD8 cells classed as naive were CD45RO-negative and positively selected for CCR7, excluding terminally differentiated effector memory CD45RA+ cells. CDR1 and CDR2 from the germline V gene are MGHDK and SYGVNS. V lost 6 bases and J lost 4; bases outside the gene matches: 8. The CDR3 loop spans 16 amino acids.

This clonotype was obtained from a young man in good health. V gene TRBV25-1 combines with J gene TRBJ2-2; 10 bases match TRBD1. Sample: naive CD8+ T cells sorted from blood. The CDR3 DNA sequence: TGTGCCAGCAGCTCCGGGACAGGGGTGGGCACCGGGGAGCTGTTTTTT. Protein: CASSSGTGVGTGELFF.